This TCR beta chain was recorded in a study of T cell responses to AZD1222 COVID-19 vaccine. Across the study: Samples with a second dose at about 4 or about 12 weeks were pooled together. Findings and limits, study-wide: None of the repertoires were sampled until the peak T cell response had passed. Reportedly, nearly half the spike-specific TCRs target unmutated variant regions.

Concerning this clone itself: The antigen is unknown.

Produced via immunoSEQ multiplex PCR; TCRdb's table is partial and in-frame only. Here the sample spans 120,000 or so clones, about 90% being singletons. The V and J ends lost 5 bases and 4 bases, in that order; junction bases with no gene match: 6. CDR1 is SGHVT and CDR2 is SQSDAQ in the germline V gene. There are 15 residues in the CDR3. The sample here was peripheral blood, taken on day 0 of AZD1222 vaccination. The rearrangement uses TRBV7-4 and TRBJ1-4; the match to TRBD1 covers 8 bases. The sequence was obtained from an adult in good health. The CDR3 bases are TGTGCCAGCAGCCCGAGGACAGGGATTAATGAAAAACTGTTTTTT. This gives the protein CASSPRTGINEKLFF.